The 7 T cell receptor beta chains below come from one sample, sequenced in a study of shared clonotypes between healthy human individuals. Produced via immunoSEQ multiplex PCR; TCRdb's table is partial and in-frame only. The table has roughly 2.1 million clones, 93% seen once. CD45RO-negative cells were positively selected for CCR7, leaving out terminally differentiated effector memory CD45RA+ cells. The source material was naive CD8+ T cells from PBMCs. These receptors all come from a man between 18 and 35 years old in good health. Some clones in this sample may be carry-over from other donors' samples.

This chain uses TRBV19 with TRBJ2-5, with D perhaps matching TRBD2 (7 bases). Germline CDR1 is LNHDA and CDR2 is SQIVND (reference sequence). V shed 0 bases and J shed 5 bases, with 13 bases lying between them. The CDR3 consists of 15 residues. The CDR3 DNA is TGTGCCAGTAGTATAGATCTAAGGGGGGGCGAGACCCAGTACTTC. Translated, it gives CASSIDLRGGETQYF.

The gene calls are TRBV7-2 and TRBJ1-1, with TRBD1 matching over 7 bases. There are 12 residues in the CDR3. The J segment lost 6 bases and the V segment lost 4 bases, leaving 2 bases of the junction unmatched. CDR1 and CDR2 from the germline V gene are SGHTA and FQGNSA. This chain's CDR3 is CASSYRGPEAFF. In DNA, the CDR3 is TGTGCCAGCAGCTACAGGGGCCCTGAAGCTTTCTTT.

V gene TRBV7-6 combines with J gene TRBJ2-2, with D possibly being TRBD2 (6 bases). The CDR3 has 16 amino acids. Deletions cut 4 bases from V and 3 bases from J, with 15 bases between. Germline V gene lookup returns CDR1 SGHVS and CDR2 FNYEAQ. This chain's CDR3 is CASSSERVVYTGELFF. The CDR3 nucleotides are TGTGCCAGCAGCTCGGAGCGGGTTGTCTACACCGGGGAGCTGTTTTTT.

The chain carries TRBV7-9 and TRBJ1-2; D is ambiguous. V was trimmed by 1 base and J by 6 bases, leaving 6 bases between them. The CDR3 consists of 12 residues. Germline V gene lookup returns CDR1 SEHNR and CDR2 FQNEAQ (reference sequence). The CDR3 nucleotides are TGTGCCAGCAGCTTAGGGCTGGATGGCTACACCTTC. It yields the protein CASSLGLDGYTF.

CDR3 sequence: CASSLTLAGAVEQYF. The DNA of the CDR3 is TGTGCCAGCAGTTTAACGCTAGCGGGAGCGGTCGAGCAGTACTTC. The chain recombines TRBV28 with TRBJ2-7; 10 bases align to TRBD2. V shed 2 bases, J shed 6 bases, and the junction held 7 bases outside the gene matches. This CDR3 is built from 15 residues. Germline V CDR1 and CDR2: MDHEN, SYDVKM.

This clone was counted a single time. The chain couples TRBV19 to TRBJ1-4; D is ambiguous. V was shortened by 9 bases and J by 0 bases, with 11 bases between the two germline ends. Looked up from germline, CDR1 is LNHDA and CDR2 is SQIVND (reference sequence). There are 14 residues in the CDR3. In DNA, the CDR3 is TGTGCCAGCAGAAAACCCGCAACTAATGAAAAACTGTTTTTT. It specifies CASRKPATNEKLFF.

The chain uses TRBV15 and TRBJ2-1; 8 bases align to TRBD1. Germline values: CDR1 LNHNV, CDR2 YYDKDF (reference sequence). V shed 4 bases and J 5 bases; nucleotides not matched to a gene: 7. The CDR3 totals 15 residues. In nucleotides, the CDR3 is TGTGCCACCAGCAAAGACAGGGGCGTCGACAATGAGCAGTTCTTC. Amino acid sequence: CATSKDRGVDNEQFF.